This is a list of T cell receptor beta chains from one sample in a study of shared clonotypes between healthy human individuals. Assay used: immunoSEQ multiplex PCR; TCRdb lists only in-frame clones, some missing. The profile covers some 350,000 clones, with about 74% appearing a single time and 10% taken by the ten largest. Sequencing was performed on memory CD4+ T cells sorted from blood. These receptors came from a man aged 25 to 40 in good health. The conserved cysteine and the conserved F or W are not part of the CDR3 here. Some rows mark clone size as missing; the rest say once, few, many or name a class of expanded clone.

V gene: TRBV5-1; clone size: NA; J gene: TRBJ1-1; CDR3 protein: ASSRQGGTEAF
V gene: TRBV11-2; clone size: NA; J gene: TRBJ2-5; CDR3 protein: ASSRPIETQY
V gene: TRBV7-2; clone size: NA; J gene: TRBJ2-3; CDR3 protein: ASSPGADTQY
V gene: TRBV19; clone size: few; J gene: TRBJ1-5; CDR3 protein: ASSHKGQGSYQPQH
V gene: TRBV28; clone size: few; J gene: TRBJ2-3; CDR3 protein: ASSRRLGGADTQY
V gene: TRBV28; clone size: NA; J gene: TRBJ2-2; CDR3 protein: ASSLRLALNTGELF
V gene: TRBV10-2; clone size: NA; J gene: TRBJ2-7; CDR3 protein: ASLTWDYEQY
V gene: TRBV19; clone size: NA; J gene: TRBJ1-2; CDR3 protein: ASNTGGPWGYT
V gene: TRBV11-3; clone size: NA; J gene: TRBJ2-2; CDR3 protein: ASSRSGRTGELF
V gene: TRBV11-2; clone size: NA; J gene: TRBJ2-1; CDR3 protein: ASSLDTLNEQF
V gene: TRBV7-9; clone size: NA; J gene: TRBJ1-4; CDR3 protein: ASSLEGQGAEKLF
V gene: TRBV6-5; clone size: many; J gene: TRBJ2-7; CDR3 protein: ASSFRDRGTYEQY
V gene: TRBV18; clone size: once; J gene: TRBJ2-5; CDR3 protein: ASSPRQGETQY
V gene: TRBV7-8; clone size: NA; J gene: TRBJ2-3; CDR3 protein: ASSPRLAGDTADTQY
V gene: TRBV4-3; clone size: NA; J gene: TRBJ2-1; CDR3 protein: ASSQDLAPPYNEQF
V gene: TRBV10-3; clone size: NA; J gene: TRBJ2-2; CDR3 protein: AISESTARNTGELF
V gene: TRBV2; clone size: NA; J gene: TRBJ2-2; CDR3 protein: ASSEEGRSTGELF
V gene: TRBV5-4; clone size: few; J gene: TRBJ2-2; CDR3 protein: ASSSETANTGELF
V gene: TRBV10-2; clone size: NA; J gene: TRBJ1-1; CDR3 protein: ATGTGGTEAF
V gene: TRBV2; clone size: once; J gene: TRBJ2-1; CDR3 protein: ASSEAASRGNEQF
V gene: TRBV11-2; clone size: NA; J gene: TRBJ2-1; CDR3 protein: ASSLDPPGLAEYNEQF
V gene: TRBV5-4; clone size: once; J gene: TRBJ2-3; CDR3 protein: ASSLDRVGTDTQY
V gene: TRBV5-6; clone size: few; J gene: TRBJ2-7; CDR3 protein: ASSFRQGYEQY
V gene: TRBV5-4; clone size: NA; J gene: TRBJ2-5; CDR3 protein: ASSLGQGPETQY
V gene: TRBV9; clone size: few; J gene: TRBJ1-5; CDR3 protein: ASSVGGRGQPQH
V gene: TRBV10-1; clone size: many; J gene: TRBJ1-2; CDR3 protein: ASSEQGEYGYT
V gene: TRBV28; clone size: NA; J gene: TRBJ2-1; CDR3 protein: ATHRGGSGRTEQF
V gene: TRBV11-2; clone size: NA; J gene: TRBJ2-7; CDR3 protein: ASSDRLLITHEQY
V gene: TRBV10-2; clone size: NA; J gene: TRBJ2-7; CDR3 protein: ASSERSYEQY
V gene: TRBV5-1; clone size: NA; J gene: TRBJ2-7; CDR3 protein: ASSPEPFGWGLQV
V gene: TRBV7-2; clone size: NA; J gene: TRBJ2-1; CDR3 protein: ASSPLRPGGHLDEQF
V gene: TRBV30; clone size: many; J gene: TRBJ2-3; CDR3 protein: VLSQGGTDTQY
V gene: TRBV30; clone size: NA; J gene: TRBJ2-2; CDR3 protein: AWSGDTGELF
V gene: TRBV6-5; clone size: NA; J gene: TRBJ1-1; CDR3 protein: ASSYRTPNTEAF
V gene: TRBV5-1; clone size: NA; J gene: TRBJ2-3; CDR3 protein: ASSLESRTDTQY
V gene: TRBV18; clone size: NA; J gene: TRBJ2-6; CDR3 protein: ASSPGGSGANVLT
V gene: TRBV2; clone size: NA; J gene: TRBJ2-7; CDR3 protein: ASGKRDSSYEQY
V gene: TRBV10-1; clone size: NA; J gene: TRBJ2-1; CDR3 protein: ASRATGNNEQF
V gene: TRBV19; clone size: NA; J gene: TRBJ1-1; CDR3 protein: ASSFRQGGTEAF
V gene: TRBV7-2; clone size: NA; J gene: TRBJ2-5; CDR3 protein: ASSLVAGREETQY
V gene: TRBV2; clone size: few; J gene: TRBJ2-7; CDR3 protein: ASSWTGDYEQY
V gene: TRBV7-9; clone size: NA; J gene: TRBJ1-1; CDR3 protein: ASSFRANTEAF
V gene: TRBV27; clone size: NA; J gene: TRBJ2-1; CDR3 protein: ASSLSPSGSMVQNEQF
V gene: TRBV6-1; clone size: NA; J gene: TRBJ1-4; CDR3 protein: ASSEVDSYYEKLF
V gene: TRBV5-4; clone size: NA; J gene: TRBJ2-7; CDR3 protein: ASSSLHEQY
V gene: TRBV9; clone size: NA; J gene: TRBJ1-3; CDR3 protein: ASSVEGGLGNTIY
V gene: TRBV5-1; clone size: NA; J gene: TRBJ2-5; CDR3 protein: ASSFTEGTGQETQY
V gene: TRBV5-1; clone size: NA; J gene: TRBJ2-5; CDR3 protein: ASRADRAQETQY
V gene: TRBV27; clone size: NA; J gene: TRBJ2-3; CDR3 protein: ASSSPSGTSTDTQY
V gene: TRBV29-1; clone size: NA; J gene: TRBJ2-7; CDR3 protein: SVDYDSKPYEQY
V gene: TRBV5-8; clone size: NA; J gene: TRBJ1-4; CDR3 protein: ASSSWTGDNEKLF
V gene: TRBV6-5; clone size: NA; J gene: TRBJ2-4; CDR3 protein: ASSPAIQQPGIQY
V gene: TRBV4-3; clone size: NA; J gene: TRBJ1-4; CDR3 protein: ASSTQGALGEKLF
V gene: TRBV28; clone size: NA; J gene: TRBJ1-4; CDR3 protein: ASSPITGLNEKLF
V gene: TRBV4-3; clone size: NA; J gene: TRBJ2-7; CDR3 protein: ASSQDRGDSYEQY
V gene: TRBV19; clone size: NA; J gene: TRBJ2-7; CDR3 protein: ASRGLSGTDYEQY
V gene: TRBV15; clone size: NA; J gene: TRBJ2-5; CDR3 protein: ATSSRSGGETQY
V gene: TRBV29-1; clone size: NA; J gene: TRBJ2-7; CDR3 protein: SVRGGAYEQY